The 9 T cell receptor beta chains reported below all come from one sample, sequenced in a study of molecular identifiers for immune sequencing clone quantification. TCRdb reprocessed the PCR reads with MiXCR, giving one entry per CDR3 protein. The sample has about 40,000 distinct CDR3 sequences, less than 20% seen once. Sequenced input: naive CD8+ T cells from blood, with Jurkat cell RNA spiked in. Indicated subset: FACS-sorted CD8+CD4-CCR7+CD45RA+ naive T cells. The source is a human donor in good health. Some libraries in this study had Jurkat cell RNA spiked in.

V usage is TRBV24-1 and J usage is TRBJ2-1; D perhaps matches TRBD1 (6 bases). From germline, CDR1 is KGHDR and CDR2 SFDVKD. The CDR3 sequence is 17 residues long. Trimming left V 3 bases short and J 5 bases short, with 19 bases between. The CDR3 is CATSDVRRGSSHNEQFF. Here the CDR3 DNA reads TGTGCCACCAGTGATGTCCGCAGGGGATCGTCCCACAATGAGCAGTTCTTC.

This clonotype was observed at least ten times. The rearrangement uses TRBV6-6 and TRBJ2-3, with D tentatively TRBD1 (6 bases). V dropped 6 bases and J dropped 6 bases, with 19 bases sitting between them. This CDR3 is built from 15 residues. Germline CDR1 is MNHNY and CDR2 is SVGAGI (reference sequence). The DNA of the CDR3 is TGTGCCAGCAGATACCCGGGACATCAGGAGGATACGCAGTATTTT. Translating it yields CASRYPGHQEDTQYF.

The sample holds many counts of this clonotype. This CDR3 reads CASSQDSYEQFF. The DNA for the CDR3 is TGCGCCAGCAGCCAAGATTCCTATGAGCAGTTCTTC. This chain links TRBV4-1 with TRBJ2-1, with unresolved D. This CDR3 region has 12 residues. The germline gives CDR1 MGHRA, CDR2 YSYEKL. V was clipped by 0 bases and J by 8 bases, with 5 bases between them.

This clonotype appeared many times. CDR3 loop: CSVGTGVSYEQYF. As DNA, the CDR3 is TGCAGCGTTGGGACAGGGGTTTCCTACGAGCAGTACTTC. The chain links TRBV29-1 to TRBJ2-7; 9 nucleotides line up with TRBD1. J gave up 1 base and V 4 bases, and 2 bases lay outside the gene matches. The CDR3 totals 13 residues. Germline lookup yields CDR1 SQVTM and CDR2 ANQGSEA.

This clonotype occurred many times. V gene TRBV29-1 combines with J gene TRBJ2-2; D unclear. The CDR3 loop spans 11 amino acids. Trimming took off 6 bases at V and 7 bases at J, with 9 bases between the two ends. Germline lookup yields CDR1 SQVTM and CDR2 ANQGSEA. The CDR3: CSVLRDGELFF. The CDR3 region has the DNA TGCAGCGTCTTGCGAGACGGGGAGCTGTTTTTT.

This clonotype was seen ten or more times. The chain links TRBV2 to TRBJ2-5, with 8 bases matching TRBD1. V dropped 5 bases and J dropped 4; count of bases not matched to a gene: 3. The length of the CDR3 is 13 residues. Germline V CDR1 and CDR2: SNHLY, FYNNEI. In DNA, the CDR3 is TGTGCCAGCAGTCGCGGGACAGGAGAGACCCAGTACTTC. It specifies CASSRGTGETQYF.

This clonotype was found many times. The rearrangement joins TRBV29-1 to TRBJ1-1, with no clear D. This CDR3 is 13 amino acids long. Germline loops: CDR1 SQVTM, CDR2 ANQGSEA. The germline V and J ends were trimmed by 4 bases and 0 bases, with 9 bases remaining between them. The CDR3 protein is CSVGFQLNTEAFF. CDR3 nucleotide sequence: TGCAGCGTTGGCTTTCAGCTGAACACTGAAGCTTTCTTT.

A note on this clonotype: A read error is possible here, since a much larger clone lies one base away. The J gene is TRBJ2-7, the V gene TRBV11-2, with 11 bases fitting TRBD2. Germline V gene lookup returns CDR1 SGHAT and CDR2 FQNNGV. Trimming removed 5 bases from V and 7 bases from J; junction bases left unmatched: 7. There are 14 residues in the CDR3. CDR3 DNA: TGTGCCAGCAGCGGTAGCGGGAGGGGAGATGAGCAGTACTTC. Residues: CASSGSGRGDEQYF.

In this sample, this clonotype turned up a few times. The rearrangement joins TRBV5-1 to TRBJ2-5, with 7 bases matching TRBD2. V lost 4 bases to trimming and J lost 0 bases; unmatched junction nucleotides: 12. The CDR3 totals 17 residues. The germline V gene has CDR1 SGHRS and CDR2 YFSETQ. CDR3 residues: CASSQKTGTMYQETQYF. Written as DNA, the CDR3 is TGCGCCAGCAGCCAGAAAACCGGGACTATGTACCAAGAGACCCAGTACTTC.